This T cell receptor beta chain was captured by sequencing in a study of PD-1 blockade in mismatch repair-deficient tumors. Study-level background: All were previously treated, progressing patients with 12 mismatch repair-deficient cancer types.

To note about this clone: Its antigen is undetermined.

Clones were read by immunoSEQ multiplex PCR, and TCRdb kept only the in-frame ones, dropping some. The table includes fewer than 100,000 clones, more than 65% detected once. Every patient had mismatch repair deficiency by PCR or immunohistochemistry. Study-wide results and limits: Rapid post-treatment expansion, then contraction, generally preceding radiologic response, marked tumor-resident clones.

Sample: peripheral blood, taken 12 weeks after starting pembrolizumab. The TCR was taken from an adult with mismatch repair-deficient cancer.

The chain's CDR3 is CASSPQGQGTIQYF. The CDR3, as DNA: TGTGCCAGCAGCCCTCAGGGACAGGGGACCATTCAGTACTTC. This chain connects TRBV7-2 to TRBJ2-4; 10 nucleotides match TRBD1. The CDR3 spans 14 residues. Trimming took 5 bases from V and 9 from J; bases not matched to a gene: 7. Germline loops: CDR1 SGHTA, CDR2 FQGNSA.